This T cell receptor (beta chain) was sequenced for a study of CD8 T cells in ankylosing spondylitis. Study-level findings and limits: Typical of ankylosing spondylitis blood, it appeared, was a TCR beta motif of fewer than 10 highly homologous variants. Earlier studies detected some motif variants in reactive arthritis synovial fluid and blood.

V was trimmed by 4 bases and J by 1 base, leaving 10 bases between them. This CDR3 region has 14 residues. Germline CDR1 and CDR2: MNHEY and SVGEGT. Comment on this clonotype: The antigen is undetermined.

TCRdb reprocessed the 5' RACE reads via MiXCR and lists one record per CDR3 protein. The sample carries 250,000 to 350,000 distinct CDR3 sequences, 8% recorded once. The source of this sequence is a male donor with ankylosing spondylitis. The rearrangement links TRBV6-2 or TRBV6-3 to TRBJ1-1, with D unclear. Sequenced: blood, either unsorted or a sorted T cell fraction (not recorded which). CDR3 residues: CASSLDLWNTEAFF. In DNA, the CDR3 is TGTGCCAGCAGTTTAGACTTGTGGAACACTGAAGCTTTCTTT.